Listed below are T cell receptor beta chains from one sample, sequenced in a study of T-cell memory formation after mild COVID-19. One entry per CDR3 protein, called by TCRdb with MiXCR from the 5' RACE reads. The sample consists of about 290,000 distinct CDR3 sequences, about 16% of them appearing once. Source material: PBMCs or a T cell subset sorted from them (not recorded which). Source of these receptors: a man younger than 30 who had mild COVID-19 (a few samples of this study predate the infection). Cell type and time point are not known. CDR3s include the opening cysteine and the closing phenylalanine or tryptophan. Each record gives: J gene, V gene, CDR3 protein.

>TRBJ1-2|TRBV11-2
CASSPQQGAWGYGYTF
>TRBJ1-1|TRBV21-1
CASSKGGKNTEAFF
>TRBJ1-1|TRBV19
CASGRLPNTEAFF
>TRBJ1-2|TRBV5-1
CASSSRQGSYGYTF
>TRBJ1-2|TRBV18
CASSVQENYGYTF
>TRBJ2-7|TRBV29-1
CSGYDRGSYEQYF
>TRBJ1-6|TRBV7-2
CASSPSQARSPLHF
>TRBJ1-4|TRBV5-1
CASSRDANEKLFF
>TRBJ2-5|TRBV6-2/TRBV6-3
CASSNNRQGYQETQYF
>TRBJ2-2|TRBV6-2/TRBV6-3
CASSTGLADTGELFF
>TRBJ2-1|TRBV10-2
CASSLAGGDEQFF
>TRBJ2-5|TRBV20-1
CSARTWETQYF
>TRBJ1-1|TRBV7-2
CASSVAQGRNTEAFF
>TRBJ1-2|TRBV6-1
CASSAGAYGYTF
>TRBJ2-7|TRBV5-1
CASSRTPGGEQYF
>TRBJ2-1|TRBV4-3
CASSQPLAPEQFF
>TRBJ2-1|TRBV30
CAWQSSYNEQFF
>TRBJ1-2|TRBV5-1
CASSALEGGYGYTF
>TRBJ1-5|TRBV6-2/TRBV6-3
CASGQNQPQHF
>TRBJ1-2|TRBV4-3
CASSQAGAGHPGYTF
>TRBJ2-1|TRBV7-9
CASSGPGVAGPYNEQFF
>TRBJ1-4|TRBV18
CASYGADEKLFF
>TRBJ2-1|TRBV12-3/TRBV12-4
CASSFAGGSSYNEQFF
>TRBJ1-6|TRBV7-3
CASSLGQGHSPLHF
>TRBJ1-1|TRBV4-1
CASSQDMATSEAFF
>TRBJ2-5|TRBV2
CASRVTTGGDQETQYF
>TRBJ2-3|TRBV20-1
CSARRGFGTDTQYF
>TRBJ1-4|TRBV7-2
CASSPGQGLKLFF
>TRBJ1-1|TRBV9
CASSVGTYGTASSNTEAFF
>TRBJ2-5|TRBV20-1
CSARPRGLASRAWETQYF
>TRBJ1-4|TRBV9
CASSAGQIATNEKLFF
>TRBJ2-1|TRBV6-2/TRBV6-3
CASSYRGALSYNEQFF
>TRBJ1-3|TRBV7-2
CASSLAWQPLVNTIYF
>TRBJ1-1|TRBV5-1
CASSLAGQGTGAFF
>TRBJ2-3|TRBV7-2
CASSLSGGAGDTQYF
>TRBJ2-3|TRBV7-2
CASSLAAGRFFPAQYF
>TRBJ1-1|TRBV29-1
CSVGVWGTEAFF
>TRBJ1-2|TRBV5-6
CASSLLGREANYGYTF
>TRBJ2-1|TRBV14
CASSQEAGGEQFF
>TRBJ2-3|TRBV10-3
CAISESNRRQYF
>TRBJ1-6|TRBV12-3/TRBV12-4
CASSLEGPDNSPLHF
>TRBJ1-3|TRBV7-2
CASSTPGGSGNTIYF
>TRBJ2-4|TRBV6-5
CASSYGQGNIQYF
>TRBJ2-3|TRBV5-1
CASSAPLTGGSDTQYF
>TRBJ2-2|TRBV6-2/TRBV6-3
CASSYSTSGGIGELFF
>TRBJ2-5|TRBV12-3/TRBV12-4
CASSPLGAGSQETQYF
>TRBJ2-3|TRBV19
CASSIGTGFTDTQYF
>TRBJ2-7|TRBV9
CASSAEQVTYEQYF
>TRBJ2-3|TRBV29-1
CSVERGRGSSTDTQYF
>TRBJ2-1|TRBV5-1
CASNGLVSNEQFF
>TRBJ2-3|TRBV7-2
CASSLATGHRSTDTQYF
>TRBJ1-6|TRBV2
CASSGQGANSPLHF
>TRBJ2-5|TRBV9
CASSGPMGGQYF
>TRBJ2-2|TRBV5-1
CASSWTVNTGELFF
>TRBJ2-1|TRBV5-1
CASRIDSSSYNEQFF
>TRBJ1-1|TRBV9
CASSPPVTGGEAFF
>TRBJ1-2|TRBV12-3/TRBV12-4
CASGQGRALGYTF
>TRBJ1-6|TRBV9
CASSGRDRGQNSPLHF
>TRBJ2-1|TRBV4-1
CASSQDSRGAGEQFF
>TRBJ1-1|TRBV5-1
CASSLKRMNTEAFF